The 32 T cell receptor beta chains listed next were all sequenced from one sample in a study of response to subunit inactivated influenza vaccine. One entry per CDR3 protein, called by TCRdb with MiXCR from the RT-PCR reads. The table shows about 580,000 distinct CDR3 sequences, with 14% occurring only once. The material sequenced was PBMCs from blood, taken roughly 12 days after vaccination. The receptors here all came from a man aged 45 to 65 who received an inactivated influenza vaccine.

The chain recombines TRBV20-1 with TRBJ1-1; no firm D call. Trimming took off 3 bases at V and 1 base at J, with 9 bases between the two ends. CDR1 is DFQATT, CDR2 SNEGSKA, per germline (reference sequence). The length of the CDR3 is 13 residues. As DNA, the CDR3 is TGCAGTGCTAGCACCATAACGAACACTGAAGCTTTCTTT. Translating gives CSASTITNTEAFF.

The chain recombines TRBV29-1 with TRBJ2-7; 9 positions match TRBD1. CDR3 size: 14 residues. Looked up from germline, CDR1 is SQVTM and CDR2 is ANQGSEA. V trimming: 5 bases; J trimming: 3 bases; junction bases outside the gene matches: 8. The CDR3 region is CSVRAGTGNYEQYF. As DNA, the CDR3 is TGCAGCGTTCGAGCCGGGACAGGGAACTACGAGCAGTACTTC.

The chain has TRBV5-1 and TRBJ2-7; TRBD1 aligns across 10 bases. Trimming cost V 4 bases and J 5 bases; bases outside gene matches: 6. This CDR3 comprises 14 residues. Germline loops: CDR1 SGHRS, CDR2 YFSETQ. For the CDR3, the DNA is TGCGCCAGCAGCGGGGGGACAGGGGCTGACGAGCAGTACTTC. Translating gives CASSGGTGADEQYF.

This clonotype was counted between two and nine times. The gene calls are TRBV5-5 and TRBJ2-5, with 7 positions matching TRBD2. Germline V gene sequence: CDR1 SGHKS, CDR2 YYEKEE (reference sequence). The CDR3 is made up of 15 amino acids. Trimming cost V 0 bases and J 4 bases; bases outside gene matches: 6. The CDR3 reads CASSLVWGRGETQYF. The CDR3, as DNA: TGTGCCAGCAGCTTGGTTTGGGGGAGGGGAGAGACCCAGTACTTC.

This clonotype was picked up many times. The chain links TRBV7-2 to TRBJ1-5; no clear D gene. The V end lost 5 bases, the J end lost 0 bases, and 8 bases lay between the germline ends. CDR3 length: 14 residues. In germline, CDR1 is SGHTA, CDR2 FQGNSA. The CDR3 reads CASSPQGSNQPQHF. DNA for the CDR3: TGTGCCAGCAGCCCTCAAGGTAGCAATCAGCCCCAGCATTTT. The whole variable domain, filled in from reference TRBV7-2 and TRBJ1-5, reads GAGVSQSPSNKVTEKGKDVELRCDPISGHTALYWYRQSLGQGLEFLIYFQGNSAPDKSGLPSDRFSAERTGGSVSTLTIQRTQQEDSAVYLCASSPQGSNQPQHFGDGTRLSIL.

The V and J genes are TRBV4-2 and TRBJ2-2; D perhaps matches TRBD1 (6 bases). CDR1 is LGHNA, CDR2 YNFKEQ, per germline. V was cut by 4 bases and J by 7 bases, with 19 bases left in between. The length of the CDR3 is 16 residues. The CDR3 DNA reads TGTGCCAGCAGCCGGACCTCCGGGACACAAGGCGGGGAGCTGTTTTTT. Its translation: CASSRTSGTQGGELFF.

This clonotype has just a few counts. V is TRBV29-1 and J is TRBJ2-6; the D is unclear. The V end was cut by 7 bases, the J end by 0 bases, with 13 bases between. The germline gives CDR1 SQVTM, CDR2 ANQGSEA. CDR3 length: 15 amino acids. The DNA of the CDR3 is TGCAGCGCGTGGATCCTGAGCTCTGGGGCCAACGTCCTGACTTTC. Its protein is CSAWILSSGANVLTF.

This clonotype has a handful of counts. The V gene is TRBV29-1, the J gene TRBJ2-7; 8 bases line up with TRBD1. Germline trimming cut 3 bases from V and 7 bases from J; bases unmatched to any gene: 8. Germline values: CDR1 SQVTM, CDR2 ANQGSEA. This CDR3 has 13 amino acids. As DNA, the CDR3 is TGCAGCGTTGATACCGGACAGGGTAAAGAGCAGTACTTC. It is translated as CSVDTGQGKEQYF.

The chain employs TRBV20-1 and TRBJ1-6; TRBD1 is a possible D gene (6 bases). The CDR3 consists of 13 residues. CDR1 and CDR2 (germline): DFQATT, SNEGSKA (reference sequence). V dropped 1 base and J dropped 7 bases, with 8 bases sitting between them. CDR3 protein: CSARAGENSPLHF. The DNA for the CDR3 is TGCAGTGCTAGAGCAGGGGAGAATTCACCCCTCCACTTT.

The rearrangement uses TRBV18 and TRBJ1-2; D remains unclear. Deletions cut 3 bases from V and 0 bases from J, with 14 bases between. CDR1 is KGHSH and CDR2 is LQKENI in the germline V gene. This CDR3 region has 16 residues. The CDR3 spells CASSPETIATNYGYTF. CDR3 in DNA: TGTGCCAGCTCACCGGAGACAATCGCGACTAACTATGGCTACACCTTC.

This clonotype came up once. The chain combines TRBV20-1 with TRBJ2-1; 10 bases agree with TRBD1. The V segment lost 4 bases and the J segment 10 bases; nucleotides outside the gene matches: 10. The CDR3 covers 14 residues. The germline V gene has CDR1 DFQATT and CDR2 SNEGSKA (reference sequence). The CDR3 nucleotides read TGCAGTGCTAACCGGGACAGGGGACCTCGGGAGCAGTTCTTC. The encoded protein is CSANRDRGPREQFF.

This chain links TRBV12-3 or TRBV12-4 with TRBJ2-7, with 7 bases matching TRBD1. V trimming: 7 bases; J trimming: 2 bases; junction bases outside the gene matches: 8. CDR3 length: 14 residues. Here the CDR3 DNA reads TGTGCCAGCAAAAACCGGGACAGACCCTACGAGCAGTACTTC. It encodes CASKNRDRPYEQYF.

In its sample, this clonotype was seen a few times. This chain's CDR3 is CASSLGAMGRGLTGELFF. The DNA for the CDR3 is TGTGCCAGCAGCTTAGGGGCTATGGGCAGGGGACTCACCGGGGAGCTGTTTTTT. V and J are TRBV7-6 and TRBJ2-2, with D perhaps TRBD1 or TRBD2 (6 bases each). Trimming shortened V by 1 base and J by 4 bases, and 19 bases separated the two germline ends. CDR3 length equals 18 residues. Germline values: CDR1 SGHVS, CDR2 FNYEAQ.

This clonotype was seen many times. The chain uses TRBV28 and TRBJ2-7, with 8 bases lining up with TRBD1. V lost 5 bases, J lost 2 bases, and 2 bases stayed unmatched. CDR3 length: 13 residues. Germline-derived CDR1 and CDR2 are MDHEN and SYDVKM. The CDR3 nucleotides read TGTGCCAGCAGTAGGGACAGGCCCTACGAGCAGTACTTC. This gives the protein CASSRDRPYEQYF.

There are a few counts of this clonotype. V gene TRBV7-6 combines with J gene TRBJ1-1; no reliable D call. V was trimmed by 5 bases and J by 0 bases, leaving 13 bases between them. CDR3 length: 15 residues. Looked up from germline, CDR1 is SGHVS and CDR2 is FNYEAQ. CDR3 DNA sequence: TGTGCCAGCAGCCAAGGAGGCAGTCTGAACACTGAAGCTTTCTTT. Protein: CASSQGGSLNTEAFF.

This chain uses TRBV20-1 with TRBJ1-4; D may be TRBD1 (5 bases). Germline V CDR1 and CDR2: DFQATT, SNEGSKA (reference sequence). The CDR3 runs 14 residues. The ends were cut back, 5 bases at V and 8 bases at J, with 18 bases in the middle. CDR3 sequence reads: CSARTGWDEEKLFF. The CDR3 DNA follows: TGCAGTGCTCGCACGGGTTGGGACGAAGAAAAACTGTTTTTT.

The chain uses TRBV3-1 and TRBJ2-3; no reliable D call. V lost 1 base, J lost 7 bases, and 12 bases lay in between. There are 14 residues in the CDR3. The germline V gene encodes CDR1 LGHDT and CDR2 YNNKEL (reference sequence). CDR3 sequence (DNA): TGTGCCAGCAGCCAAGGTACAAACGACCATACGCAGTATTTT. Translating gives CASSQGTNDHTQYF.

This clonotype was detected a few times. This rearrangement joins TRBV11-2 to TRBJ2-3; the match to TRBD2 covers 14 bases. The CDR3 spans 17 residues. V dropped 2 bases and J dropped 5; count of bases not matched to a gene: 6. Germline V gene lookup returns CDR1 SGHAT and CDR2 FQNNGV. CDR3 loop: CASSLIRLAGGQDTQYF. The DNA for the CDR3 is TGTGCCAGCAGCTTAATCCGACTAGCGGGGGGGCAAGATACGCAGTATTTT.

In its sample, this clonotype was seen a few times. The rearrangement links TRBV7-9 to TRBJ1-5; the D gene is possibly TRBD1 (5 bases). The CDR3 length is 14 residues. V was cut by 5 bases and J by 7 bases, with 15 bases left in between. Per the germline V gene, CDR1 is SEHNR and CDR2 is FQNEAQ (reference sequence). The CDR3 DNA reads as TGTGCCAGCAGCCTAGGGGCAGGGTTACAGCCCCAGCATTTT. It translates to CASSLGAGLQPQHF. The full variable domain, in which reference TRBV7-9 and TRBJ1-5 provide the parts outside the CDR3, is DTGVSQNPRHKITKRGQNVTFRCDPISEHNRLYWYRQTLGQGPEFLTYFQNEAQLEKSRLLSDRFSAERPKGSFSTLEIQRTEQGDSAMYLCASSLGAGLQPQHFGDGTRLSIL.

The chain links TRBV7-6 to TRBJ1-6; D gene ambiguous. Germline V gives CDR1 SGHVS, CDR2 FNYEAQ. Trimming cost V 0 bases and J 9 bases, with 9 bases left between them. There are 14 residues in the CDR3. The CDR3: CASSLALWGSPLHF. The CDR3 nucleotides read TGTGCCAGCAGCTTAGCGCTGTGGGGTTCACCCCTCCACTTT.

The rearrangement links TRBV6-1 to TRBJ1-1, with 8 bases lining up with TRBD1. Losses at the gene ends were 1 base for V and 4 bases for J; bases not matched to a gene: 2. The V gene's germline CDR1 is MNHNS and CDR2 SASEGT. CDR3 length: 14 residues. The CDR3 sequence: CASSEGQGFTEAFF. In DNA form, the CDR3 reads TGTGCCAGCAGTGAAGGACAGGGGTTCACTGAAGCTTTCTTT.

The table lists this clonotype with many counts. V and J are TRBV20-1 and TRBJ1-1, with unresolved D. CDR1 and CDR2 (germline): DFQATT, SNEGSKA (reference sequence). CDR3 length equals 10 residues. The ends were cut back, 3 bases at V and 8 bases at J, with 7 bases in the middle. In DNA form, the CDR3 reads TGCAGTGCTAGGGAGGAGGAAGCTTTCTTT. Translating it yields CSAREEEAFF.

This clonotype appeared a few times. This rearrangement joins TRBV6-2 or TRBV6-3 to TRBJ2-1; 13 bases align to TRBD2. Germline V lookup: CDR1 MNHEY, CDR2 SVGEGT. The CDR3 consists of 14 residues. V shed 7 bases, J shed 9 bases, and the junction held 6 bases outside the gene matches. CDR3 in DNA: TGTGCCAGCAAGGGACTAGCGGGATGGGGTGAGCAGTTCTTC. Residues: CASKGLAGWGEQFF.

This clonotype was observed a few times. The chain employs TRBV19 and TRBJ2-1; D may be TRBD2 (6 bases). This CDR3 has 17 residues. Germline V gene lookup returns CDR1 LNHDA and CDR2 SQIVND (reference sequence). The germline V and J ends were trimmed by 3 bases and 0 bases, with 15 bases remaining between them. CDR3 in amino acids: CASSIPRRAGSYNEQFF. The DNA for the CDR3 is TGTGCCAGTAGTATCCCCCGGAGGGCGGGCTCCTACAATGAGCAGTTCTTC.

This clonotype was found many times. The chain carries TRBV11-2 and TRBJ2-4; TRBD2 might be the D (6 bases). This CDR3 spans 17 amino acids. In germline, CDR1 is SGHAT, CDR2 FQNNGV. Trimming removed 0 bases from V and 1 base from J, with 13 bases in between. This CDR3 is CASSLEAGRKAKNIQYF. In nucleotides, the CDR3 is TGTGCCAGCAGCTTAGAGGCCGGGAGAAAGGCCAAAAACATTCAGTACTTC.

There are many counts of this clonotype. The gene calls are TRBV5-1 and TRBJ1-6, with D hard to call. V was trimmed by 2 bases and J by 7 bases, leaving 7 bases between them. CDR3 size: 13 residues. CDR1 is SGHRS and CDR2 is YFSETQ in the germline V gene. CDR3 sequence: CASSFDGNSPLHF. The CDR3 DNA sequence: TGCGCCAGCAGCTTCGACGGAAATTCACCCCTCCACTTT. The complete variable domain, with remaining parts taken from reference TRBV5-1 and TRBJ1-6, reads KAGVTQTPRYLIKTRGQQVTLSCSPISGHRSVSWYQQTPGQGLQFLFEYFSETQRNKGNFPGRFSGRQFSNSRSEMNVSTLELGDSALYLCASSFDGNSPLHFGNGTRLTVT.

The V gene is TRBV4-3, the J gene TRBJ1-2, with D possibly being TRBD1 (6 bases). The CDR3 length is 14 residues. Per germline, CDR1 LGHNA and CDR2 YSLEER. The ends were cut back, 2 bases at V and 6 bases at J, with 13 bases in the middle. The CDR3 reads CASSQSRGVDGYTF. The CDR3 DNA reads TGCGCCAGCAGCCAAAGCAGGGGAGTAGATGGCTACACCTTC.

This clonotype was detected a few times. The chain combines TRBV7-9 with TRBJ2-5; a weak D match, TRBD1 (6 bases). Germline CDR1 SEHNR, CDR2 FQNEAQ (reference sequence). CDR3 length: 15 residues. V was trimmed by 1 base and J by 0 bases, leaving 9 bases between them. The CDR3 region is CASSLGWTDQETQYF. The CDR3 nucleotides read TGTGCCAGCAGCTTAGGCTGGACAGACCAAGAGACCCAGTACTTC.

The V call is TRBV7-9, the J call TRBJ2-5; D may be TRBD1 (6 bases). V lost 0 bases, J lost 5 bases, and 13 bases lay in between. CDR3 size: 15 residues. The germline CDR1 and CDR2 sequences are SEHNR and FQNEAQ (reference sequence). The chain's CDR3 is CASSLARGAQETQYF. CDR3 sequence (DNA): TGTGCCAGCAGCTTAGCCAGGGGCGCCCAGGAGACCCAGTACTTC. The whole variable domain, filled in from reference TRBV7-9 and TRBJ2-5, reads DTGVSQNPRHKITKRGQNVTFRCDPISEHNRLYWYRQTLGQGPEFLTYFQNEAQLEKSRLLSDRFSAERPKGSFSTLEIQRTEQGDSAMYLCASSLARGAQETQYFGPGTRLLVL.

The J gene is TRBJ2-5, the V gene TRBV19; D is uncertain. CDR3 length equals 14 residues. V shed 4 bases and J shed 3 bases, with 12 bases lying between them. Germline CDR1 and CDR2: LNHDA and SQIVND (reference sequence). This chain's CDR3 is CASSRSLLKETQYF. The CDR3 DNA reads TGTGCCAGTAGTAGAAGCCTACTCAAAGAGACCCAGTACTTC.

The V call is TRBV4-2, the J call TRBJ2-7, with 9 bases lining up with TRBD2. V was clipped by 0 bases and J by 2 bases; unmatched bases: 5. Germline lookup yields CDR1 LGHNA and CDR2 YNFKEQ. The CDR3 spans 16 residues. CDR3 DNA: TGTGCCAGCAGCCAAGATCCTCTAGCGGGAACCTACGAGCAGTACTTC. Translated, it gives CASSQDPLAGTYEQYF.

This clonotype was picked up a small number of times. V gene TRBV19 combines with J gene TRBJ2-1; 10 nucleotides agree with TRBD2. Germline V gene lookup returns CDR1 LNHDA and CDR2 SQIVND (reference sequence). CDR3 size: 14 residues. Trimming at V came to 7 bases and at J to 7 bases, leaving 7 bases not matched to a gene. The CDR3 spells CASTASGSYNEQFF. CDR3 DNA: TGTGCCAGTACCGCTAGCGGGAGTTATAATGAGCAGTTCTTC.